This T cell receptor beta chain came from a study of CD8+ T cells in alopecia areata. Study context: The duration of tofacitinib was 6 to 18 months, with 6 months off drug afterward.

Trimming at V came to 5 bases and at J to 0 bases, leaving 10 bases not matched to a gene. CDR3 length: 17 amino acids. Per the germline V gene, CDR1 is SGHVS and CDR2 is FQNEAQ. As for treatment: oral pan-JAK inhibitor, 5-10 mg twice daily. cDNA prepared by RNA extraction and subsequent reverse transcription served as the template for sequencing. Clones were read by immunoSEQ multiplex PCR, and TCRdb kept only the in-frame ones, dropping some. The table shows about 200,000 clones, with 58% occurring only once. The clonotype comes from a human donor with alopecia areata. The chain has TRBV7-8 and TRBJ2-3; 8 nucleotides match TRBD1. Material: CD4+ T cells sorted from blood, obtained at week 24, from a patient treated with tofacitinib. CDR3 sequence: CASSRTGSGASTDTQYF. Here the CDR3 DNA reads TGTGCCAGCAGCCGGACAGGGTCGGGGGCTAGCACAGATACGCAGTATTTT.